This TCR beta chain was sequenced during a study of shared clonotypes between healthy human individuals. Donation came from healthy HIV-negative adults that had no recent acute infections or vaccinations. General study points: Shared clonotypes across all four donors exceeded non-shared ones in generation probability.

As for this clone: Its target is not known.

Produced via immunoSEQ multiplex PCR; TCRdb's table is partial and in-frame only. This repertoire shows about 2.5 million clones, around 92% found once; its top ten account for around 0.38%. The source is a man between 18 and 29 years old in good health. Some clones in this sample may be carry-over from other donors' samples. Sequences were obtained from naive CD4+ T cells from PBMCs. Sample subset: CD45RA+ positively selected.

The CDR3 nucleotides read TGCGCCAGCAGCGACACCGGGACAGGGACTGGGGCCAACGTCCTGACTTTC. It is translated as CASSDTGTGTGANVLTF. The chain uses TRBV5-1 and TRBJ2-6; TRBD1 aligns across 9 bases. The ends lost 4 bases at V and 2 bases at J; junction bases unmatched: 7. Germline-derived CDR1 and CDR2 are SGHRS and YFSETQ. This CDR3 is 17 amino acids long. Using reference TRBV5-1 and TRBJ2-6 for the parts outside the CDR3, the full variable domain is KAGVTQTPRYLIKTRGQQVTLSCSPISGHRSVSWYQQTPGQGLQFLFEYFSETQRNKGNFPGRFSGRQFSNSRSEMNVSTLELGDSALYLCASSDTGTGTGANVLTFGAGSRLTVL.